This entry is about one TCR beta chain. This sample's treatment: around 19 received Ad26.COV2.S at low or high dose, single or two shots; about 5 received placebo; per-sample allocation not given. Collection of samples fell on day 63 after the first vaccine or placebo injection. TCRdb's copy holds only in-frame clones and misses some; the assay was immunoSEQ multiplex PCR. The table lists 300,000 to 400,000 clones, 85% of them singletons. Germline CDR1 reads MDHEN; CDR2 reads SYDVKM. CDR3 length: 17 amino acids. The V gene end was trimmed by 2 bases and the J gene end by 3 bases; junction bases not matched to a gene: 8. This sample stems from a study of Ad26.COV2.S vaccination and SARS-CoV-2 variants.

The TCR sequence derives from a person between 18 and 59 years old who received the Ad26.COV2.S COVID-19 vaccine or a placebo. The chain has TRBV28 and TRBJ2-1; 9 positions match TRBD2. The sequenced sample was peripheral blood, obtained in a trial of Ad26.COV2.S vaccine versus placebo. The CDR3 region has the DNA TGTGCCAGCAGTTTACTCCTTGCGGGGGGGCTCTACAATGAGCAGTTCTTC. This sequence encodes CASSLLLAGGLYNEQFF.